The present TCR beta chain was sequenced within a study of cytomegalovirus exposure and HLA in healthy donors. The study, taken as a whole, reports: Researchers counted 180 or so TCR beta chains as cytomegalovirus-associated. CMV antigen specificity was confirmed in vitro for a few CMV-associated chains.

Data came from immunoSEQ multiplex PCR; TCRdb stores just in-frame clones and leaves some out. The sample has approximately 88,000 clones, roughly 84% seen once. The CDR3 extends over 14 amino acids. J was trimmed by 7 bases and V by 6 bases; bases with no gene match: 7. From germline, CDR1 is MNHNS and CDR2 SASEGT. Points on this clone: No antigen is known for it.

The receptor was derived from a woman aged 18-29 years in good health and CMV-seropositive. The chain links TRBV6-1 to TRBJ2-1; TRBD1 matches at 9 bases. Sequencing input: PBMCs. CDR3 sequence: CASSLGTGKNEQFF. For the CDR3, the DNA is TGTGCCAGCAGCCTTGGGACAGGGAAGAATGAGCAGTTCTTC.